This T cell receptor (beta chain) was sequenced for a study of cytomegalovirus exposure and HLA in healthy donors. The wider study: As an earlier analysis found, 150 million to 200 million T cells yielded 90 million to 140 million unique TCR beta sequences. From donors who were HLA-typed, an early data release held around 80 million unique TCRs.

It was healthy bone marrow donors who served as donors. The PCR used 60 Vbeta and 13 Jbeta primers. TCRdb's copy holds only in-frame clones and misses some; the assay was immunoSEQ multiplex PCR. Here the sample spans about 180,000 clones, 82% being singletons. Sequencing was carried out using PBMCs. The receptor comes from a man aged 35-49 years in good health and CMV-seronegative.

CDR3 sequence: CASSLAVGTGEWNEQFF. The CDR3 region has the DNA TGTGCCAGCAGCTTGGCGGTTGGGACAGGGGAGTGGAATGAGCAGTTCTTC. This chain joins TRBV7-9 and TRBJ2-1; 10 bases align to TRBD1. Germline trimming cut 3 bases from V and 7 bases from J; bases unmatched to any gene: 12. This CDR3 has 17 residues. Germline-derived CDR1 and CDR2 are SEHNR and FQNEAQ (reference sequence).